This T cell receptor beta chain was captured by sequencing in a study of blood T cell repertoires in COVID-19. The method was immunoSEQ multiplex PCR; TCRdb's version includes in-frame clones alone and lacks a portion of them. This table holds approximately 500,000 clones, 85% to 90% found once. The CDR3 sequence is 15 residues long. The V gene end was trimmed by 6 bases and the J gene end by 6 bases; junction bases not matched to a gene: 6. Germline CDR1 and CDR2: MNHNY and SVGAGI (reference sequence). The sample comprised peripheral blood. The genes are TRBV6-6 and TRBJ1-6; TRBD1 agrees at 9 bases. This TCR was sampled from a young man with COVID-19, enrolled during active disease. The CDR3 sequence is CASSVSDRGNSPLHF. CDR3 nucleotide sequence: TGTGCCAGCAGCGTCTCGGACAGGGGTAATTCACCCCTCCACTTT.